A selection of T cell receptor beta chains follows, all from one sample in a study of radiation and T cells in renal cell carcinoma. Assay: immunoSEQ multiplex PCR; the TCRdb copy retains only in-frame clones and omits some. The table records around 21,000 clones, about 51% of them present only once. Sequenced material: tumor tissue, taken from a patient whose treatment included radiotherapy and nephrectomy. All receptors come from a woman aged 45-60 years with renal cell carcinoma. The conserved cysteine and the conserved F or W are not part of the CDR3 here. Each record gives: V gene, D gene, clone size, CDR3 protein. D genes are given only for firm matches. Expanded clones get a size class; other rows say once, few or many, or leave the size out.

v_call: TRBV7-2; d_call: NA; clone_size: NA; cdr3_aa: ASSYQTGLTYEQY
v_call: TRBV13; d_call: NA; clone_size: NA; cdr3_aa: ASSFRDGTRSPLH
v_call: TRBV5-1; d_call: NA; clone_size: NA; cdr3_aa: ASSLAGGGRSPLH
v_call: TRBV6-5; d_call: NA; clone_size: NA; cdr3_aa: ASSYDTYNEQF
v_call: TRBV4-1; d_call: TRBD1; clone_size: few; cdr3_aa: ASSHTGDSYNSPLH
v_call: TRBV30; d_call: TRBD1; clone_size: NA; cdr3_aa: AWSGTGYSATNEKLF
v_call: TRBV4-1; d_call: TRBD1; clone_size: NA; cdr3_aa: ASSYRGRPLH
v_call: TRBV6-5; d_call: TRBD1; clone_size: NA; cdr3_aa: ASSATGTGAYEQY
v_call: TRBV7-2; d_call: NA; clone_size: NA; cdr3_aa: ASSLGTENYGYT
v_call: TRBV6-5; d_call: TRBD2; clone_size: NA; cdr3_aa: ASSPAGGPTELF
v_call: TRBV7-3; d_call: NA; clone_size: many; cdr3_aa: ASSLTPQETQY
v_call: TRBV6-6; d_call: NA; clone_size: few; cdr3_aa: ASVSNYGYT
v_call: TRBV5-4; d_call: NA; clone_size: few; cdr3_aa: ASSLVVNTGELF
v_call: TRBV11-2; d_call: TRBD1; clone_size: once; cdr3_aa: ASSSRQGYNEQF
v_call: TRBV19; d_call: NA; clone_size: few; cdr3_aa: ASSIKGFSSGANVLT
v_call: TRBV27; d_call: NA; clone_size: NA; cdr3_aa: ASRGRTNYGYT
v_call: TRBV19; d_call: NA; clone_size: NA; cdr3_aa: ASKGRYGGNSSPLH
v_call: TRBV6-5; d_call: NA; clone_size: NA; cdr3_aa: ASRITGVQETQY
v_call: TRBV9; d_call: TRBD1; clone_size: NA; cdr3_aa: ASSFWTGGALISIY
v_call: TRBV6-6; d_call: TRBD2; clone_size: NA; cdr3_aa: ASSSAGGHAYEQY
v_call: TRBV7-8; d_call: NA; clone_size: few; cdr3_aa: ASSLLVSEAGGYT
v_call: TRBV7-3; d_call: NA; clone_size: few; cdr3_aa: ASSQTPNYGYT
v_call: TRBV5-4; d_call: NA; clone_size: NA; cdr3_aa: ASSWDNRYTGELF
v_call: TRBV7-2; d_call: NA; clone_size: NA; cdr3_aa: ASSLMEEGYTEAF
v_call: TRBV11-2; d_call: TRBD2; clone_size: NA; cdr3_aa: ASSSFGGTRAVSGELF
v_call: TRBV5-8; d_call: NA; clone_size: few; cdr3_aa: ASSPGRSVS
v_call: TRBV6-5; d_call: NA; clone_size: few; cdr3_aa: ASRTGGRMRGYT